The subject of this entry is one T cell receptor beta chain. Its antigen is currently unknown. The sample has other DNA sequences that encode this CDR3 too. PCR was performed using 60 Vbeta and 13 Jbeta primers. TCRdb's table, derived via immunoSEQ multiplex PCR, lists solely in-frame clones and lacks some. Of roughly 160,000 clones in the sample, 82% are singletons; the top ten hold approximately 11%. The data were obtained in a study of cytomegalovirus exposure and HLA in healthy donors. For the study at large: As an earlier analysis found, roughly 180 million T cells yielded approximately 100 million unique TCR beta sequences.

This CDR3 has 13 residues. The J segment lost 12 bases and the V segment lost 5 bases, leaving 9 bases of the junction unmatched. Germline V gene lookup returns CDR1 SGHTA and CDR2 FQGNSA. Study-wide points: Among TCR beta chains of equal frequency, HLA-associated ones were more clonally expanded in a later analysis.

This chain uses TRBV7-2 with TRBJ2-7, with 11 nucleotides matching TRBD2. The clonotype originates from a man between 45 and 60 years old in good health and CMV-seropositive. What was sequenced was PBMCs. In DNA form, the CDR3 reads TGTGCCAGCAGCCTAGACGTAGCGGGAGGGTTGTACTTC. This encodes CASSLDVAGGLYF.